This TCR beta chain was retrieved from a study of T cell responses to AZD1222 COVID-19 vaccine. The assay was immunoSEQ multiplex PCR, and TCRdb's table has in-frame clones only and misses some. The sample gives about 130,000 clones, approximately 90% of which show up once; more than 1% is in the top ten. Timing groups of about 4 and about 12 weeks for second doses were pooled. General study points: Recipients of two AZD1222 doses showed rising Spike-specific TCR breadth and depth.

About this clone: The antigen remains undetermined.

The trim removed 3 bases at V and 2 bases at J, leaving 2 bases unmatched. The CDR3 spans 16 residues. Germline V gene sequence: CDR1 SEHNR, CDR2 FQNEAQ (reference sequence). The sequence was obtained from an adult who received the AZD1222 COVID-19 vaccine. The chain employs TRBV7-9 and TRBJ2-1, with 12 positions matching TRBD2. The specimen was peripheral blood, collected 28 days after the second AZD1222 dose. The CDR3 DNA follows: TGTGCCAGCAGCTTTAGACTAGCGGGAGCCTACAATGAGCAGTTCTTC. Protein sequence: CASSFRLAGAYNEQFF.